A single T cell receptor beta chain is shown here with its context. The data are from a study of OX40 agonist ivuxolimab in advanced cancers. Germline V gene data show CDR1 as SGHKS and CDR2 as YYEKEE (reference sequence). The CDR3 totals 15 residues. The V and J ends lost 4 bases and 3 bases respectively, with 13 bases between them. Measured with immunoSEQ multiplex PCR; TCRdb has only the in-frame clones, and not every one. The table shows 13,000 to 15,000 clones, with around 87% occurring only once. With baseline, cycle 4 day 1, and cycle 7 day 1 as timepoints, blood was sampled. The chain has TRBV5-5 and TRBJ2-2, with D maybe TRBD1 (5 bases). This receptor was identified in an adult with an advanced solid tumor such as melanoma, head and neck, liver or kidney cancer. The sample in question was CD4+ or CD8+ T cells sorted from blood, obtained in a trial of the OX40 agonist ivuxolimab. This CDR3 reads CASSPRVGDTGELFF. The CDR3 nucleotides read TGTGCCAGCAGCCCCCGGGTAGGGGACACCGGGGAGCTGTTTTTT.